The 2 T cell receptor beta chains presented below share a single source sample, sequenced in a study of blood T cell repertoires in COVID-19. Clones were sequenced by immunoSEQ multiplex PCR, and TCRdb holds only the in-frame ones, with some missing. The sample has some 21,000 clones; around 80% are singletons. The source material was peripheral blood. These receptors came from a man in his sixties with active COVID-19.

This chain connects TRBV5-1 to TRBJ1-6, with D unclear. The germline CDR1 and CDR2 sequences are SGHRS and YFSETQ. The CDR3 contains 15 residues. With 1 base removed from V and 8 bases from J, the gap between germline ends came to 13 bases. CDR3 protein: CASSLPSGSDSPLHF. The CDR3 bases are TGCGCCAGCAGCTTGCCTTCGGGTTCAGATTCACCCCTCCACTTT.

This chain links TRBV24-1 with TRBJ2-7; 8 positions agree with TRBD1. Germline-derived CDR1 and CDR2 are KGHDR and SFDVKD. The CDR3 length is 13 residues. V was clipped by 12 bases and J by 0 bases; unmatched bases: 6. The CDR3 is CAAQGASSYEQYF. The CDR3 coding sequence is TGTGCCGCGCAGGGGGCTAGCTCCTACGAGCAGTACTTC.